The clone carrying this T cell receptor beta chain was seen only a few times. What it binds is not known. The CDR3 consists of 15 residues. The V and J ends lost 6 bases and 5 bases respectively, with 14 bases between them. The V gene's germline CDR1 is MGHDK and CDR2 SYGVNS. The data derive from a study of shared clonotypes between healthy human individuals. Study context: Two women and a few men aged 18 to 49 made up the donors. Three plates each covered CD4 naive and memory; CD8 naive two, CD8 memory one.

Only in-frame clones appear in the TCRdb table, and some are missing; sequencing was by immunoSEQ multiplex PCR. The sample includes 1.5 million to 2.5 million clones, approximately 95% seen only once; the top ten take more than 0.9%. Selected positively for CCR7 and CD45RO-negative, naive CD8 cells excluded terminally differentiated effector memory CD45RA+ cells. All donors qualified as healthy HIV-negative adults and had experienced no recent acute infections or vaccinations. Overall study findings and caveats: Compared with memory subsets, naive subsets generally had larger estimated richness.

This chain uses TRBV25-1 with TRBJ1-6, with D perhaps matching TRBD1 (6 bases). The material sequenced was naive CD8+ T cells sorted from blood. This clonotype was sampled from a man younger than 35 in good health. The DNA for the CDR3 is TGTGCCAGCAGCTCCTTAGGGGGAAATAATTCACCCCTCCACTTT. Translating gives CASSSLGGNNSPLHF.